Reported below is one T cell receptor beta chain. The sample belongs to a study of blood T cell repertoires in COVID-19. Per the original methods: From reference gene primer amplification, estimates of nucleated cell counts were derived. This table comes from immunoSEQ multiplex PCR, and its TCRdb copy is limited to in-frame clones, with some not included. The V and J calls and clone size were taken over from that table, and D and trimming were inferred from the DNA. The sample contains 80,000 to 100,000 clones, 74% of which appear only once. Germline V gene sequence: CDR1 SNHLY, CDR2 FYNNEI. V shed 6 bases and J shed 2 bases, with 17 bases lying between them. The CDR3 loop spans 16 amino acids. Enrollment of patients from Seattle took place during active infection, with longitudinal follow-up.

J is TRBJ2-1 and V is TRBV2; maybe TRBD2 (6 bases). The source material was peripheral blood. The origin of this receptor is a man in his 70s with COVID-19, enrolled during active disease. The DNA of the CDR3 is TGTGCCAGCAGACCCCCCGGGGGAGTGACCTACAATGAGCAGTTCTTC. It specifies CASRPPGGVTYNEQFF.